A few counts support the clone carrying this TCR beta chain. TCRdb re-derived calls from the reads in MiXCR, one entry per CDR3 protein. The data show hundreds of thousands of distinct CDR3 sequences, 8% to 10% seen once. The sample originates from a study of T cell repertoires in cytomegalovirus infection. On the study more broadly: Both CMV infection and a matching HLA type were indicated by public TCR beta signatures.

The germline V and J ends were trimmed by 0 bases and 3 bases, with 12 bases remaining between them. This CDR3 is built from 16 residues. From germline, CDR1 is MNHEY and CDR2 SVGEGT. V gene TRBV6-2 or TRBV6-3 combines with J gene TRBJ2-1; D remains ambiguous. Material for sequencing was PBMCs. The receptor was isolated from a human donor in good health (CMV status not recorded). Some clones in this sample may be carry-over from other donors' samples. The CDR3 here is CASSYSTTPGYNEQFF. The CDR3 coding sequence is TGTGCCAGCAGTTACTCGACAACCCCGGGCTACAATGAGCAGTTCTTC.